The 5 T cell receptor beta chains listed next were all sequenced from one sample in a study of identical twins. TCRdb called the 5' RACE reads again in MiXCR, with one record for every CDR3 protein. Of approximately 1.8 million distinct CDR3 sequences in the sample, less than 35% are singletons; the top ten hold more than 0.25%. What was sequenced was cord blood. Receptors were obtained from a newborn girl in good health.

The chain has TRBV3-1 and TRBJ2-7, with 10 positions matching TRBD2. V shed 4 bases and J 7 bases; nucleotides not matched to a gene: 13. Germline CDR1 and CDR2: LGHDT and YNNKEL (reference sequence). The CDR3 is 16 amino acids. The CDR3 nucleotides read TGTGCCAGCAGCCCAAGCGGGAGGGCGACCTACAATGAGCAGTACTTC. This encodes CASSPSGRATYNEQYF.

The V and J genes are TRBV2 and TRBJ1-5; no definite D call. CDR1 is SNHLY and CDR2 is FYNNEI in the germline V gene. V lost 3 bases, J lost 3 bases, and 12 bases lay in between. CDR3 length: 15 residues. CDR3 nucleotide sequence: TGTGCCAGCAGTGACTCTGGCGGCCCCAATCAGCCCCAGCATTTT. Its protein product is CASSDSGGPNQPQHF.

This chain uses TRBV2 with TRBJ2-3, with a weak D call TRBD2 (5 bases). The germline CDR1 and CDR2 sequences are SNHLY and FYNNEI. V lost 7 bases, J lost 4 bases, and 12 bases lay in between. The CDR3 sequence is 13 residues long. The CDR3 DNA sequence: TGTGCCAGCACAGGAGTGGAGGCAGATACGCAGTATTTT. Translating it yields CASTGVEADTQYF.

The chain carries TRBV4-1 and TRBJ1-6; D ambiguous. V was pared by 0 bases and J by 9 bases, with 6 bases between. The CDR3 runs 13 residues. Germline V gene lookup returns CDR1 MGHRA and CDR2 YSYEKL. CDR3 nucleotides: TGCGCCAGCAGCCAAGATCACAGTTCACCCCTCCACTTT. This encodes CASSQDHSSPLHF.

On this clonotype: Germline and junction disagree at one end, which may indicate a read error. The rearrangement links TRBV20-1 to TRBJ2-1, with TRBD2 matching 8 bases. The CDR3 runs 15 residues. CDR1 and CDR2 (germline): DFQATT, SNEGSKA (reference sequence). CDR3 DNA sequence: TGCAGTGCTAGAGATCCAGCGGGAGCCTACAATGGGCAGTTCTTC. Encoded protein: CSARDPAGAYNGQFF.